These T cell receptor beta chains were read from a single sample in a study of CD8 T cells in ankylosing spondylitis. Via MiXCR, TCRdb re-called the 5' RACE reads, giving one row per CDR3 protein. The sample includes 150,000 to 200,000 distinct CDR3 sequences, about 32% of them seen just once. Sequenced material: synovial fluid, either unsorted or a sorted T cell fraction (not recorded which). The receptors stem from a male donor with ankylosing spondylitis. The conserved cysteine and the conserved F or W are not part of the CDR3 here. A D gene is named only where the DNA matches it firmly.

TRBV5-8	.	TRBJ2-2	ASRPVFGGELF
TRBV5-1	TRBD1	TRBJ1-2	ASRPDGTGRYYGYT
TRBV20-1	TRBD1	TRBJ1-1	SAILQGARTEAF
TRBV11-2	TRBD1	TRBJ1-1	ASSLRRGGEAGKGKTEAF
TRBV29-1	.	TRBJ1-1	SVERGTVVNTEAF
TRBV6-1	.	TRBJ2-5	ASSRTPSGETQY
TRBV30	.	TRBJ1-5	AWDSQGGQPQH
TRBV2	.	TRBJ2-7	ASKAGDSYEQY
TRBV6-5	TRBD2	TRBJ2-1	ASSYSKLAGGYYNEQF
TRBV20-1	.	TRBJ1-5	SARVGARREEPQH
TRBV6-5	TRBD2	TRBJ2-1	ASSYSAGGNNEQF
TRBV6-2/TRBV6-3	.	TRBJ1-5	ASTLDSYQPQH
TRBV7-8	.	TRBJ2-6	ASSITQGPANVLT
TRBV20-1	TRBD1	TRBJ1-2	SARRQGYGYT
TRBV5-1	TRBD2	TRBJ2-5	ASSLVSGRALWETQY
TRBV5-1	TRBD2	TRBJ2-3	ASSGDRASGGRTDTQY
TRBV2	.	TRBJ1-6	ASSPGYYNSPLH
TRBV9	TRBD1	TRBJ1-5	ASSAGDRGLGQPQH
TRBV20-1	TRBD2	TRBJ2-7	SARDLSSGVYEQY
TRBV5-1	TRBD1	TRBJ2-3	ASSPGQGADTQY
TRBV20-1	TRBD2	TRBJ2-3	SARDIIGGGTDTQY
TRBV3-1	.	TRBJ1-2	ASSQDRRVGGYT
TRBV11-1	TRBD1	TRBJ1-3	ASSLALGQGLTGNTIY
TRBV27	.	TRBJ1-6	ASSREGFYNSPLH
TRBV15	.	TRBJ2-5	ATSRPLGFTETQY
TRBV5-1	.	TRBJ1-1	ASSFQGPSNTEAF
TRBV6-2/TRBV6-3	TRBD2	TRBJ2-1	ASSYSRSSGRASSYNEQF